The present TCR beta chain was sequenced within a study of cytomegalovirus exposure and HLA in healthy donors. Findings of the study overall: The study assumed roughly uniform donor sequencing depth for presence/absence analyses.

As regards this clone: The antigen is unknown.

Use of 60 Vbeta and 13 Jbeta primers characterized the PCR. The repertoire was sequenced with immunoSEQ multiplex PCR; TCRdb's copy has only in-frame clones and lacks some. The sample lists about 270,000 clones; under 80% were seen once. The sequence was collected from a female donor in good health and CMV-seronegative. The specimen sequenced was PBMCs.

The CDR3 is CATRTSGTPDTQYF. CDR3 nucleotides: TGCGCCACCAGGACTAGCGGGACCCCAGATACGCAGTATTTT. The V gene is TRBV5-1, the J gene TRBJ2-3; TRBD2 matches at 12 bases. This CDR3 is 14 amino acids long. Germline lookup yields CDR1 SGHRS and CDR2 YFSETQ. V was pared by 9 bases and J by 4 bases, with 6 bases of the junction left unmatched.